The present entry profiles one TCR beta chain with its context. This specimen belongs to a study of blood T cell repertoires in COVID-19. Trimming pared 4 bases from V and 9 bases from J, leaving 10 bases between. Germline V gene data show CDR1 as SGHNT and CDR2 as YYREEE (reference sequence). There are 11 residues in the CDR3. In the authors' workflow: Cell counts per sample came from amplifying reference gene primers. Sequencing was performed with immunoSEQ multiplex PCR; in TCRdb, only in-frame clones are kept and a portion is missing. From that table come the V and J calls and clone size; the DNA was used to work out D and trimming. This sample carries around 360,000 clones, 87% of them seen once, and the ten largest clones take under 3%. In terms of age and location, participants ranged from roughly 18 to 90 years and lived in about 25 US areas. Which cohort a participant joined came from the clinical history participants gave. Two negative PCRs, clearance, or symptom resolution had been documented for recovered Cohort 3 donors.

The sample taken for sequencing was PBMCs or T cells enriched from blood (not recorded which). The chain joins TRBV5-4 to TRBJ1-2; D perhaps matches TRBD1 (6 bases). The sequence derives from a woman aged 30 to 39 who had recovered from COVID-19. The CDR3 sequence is CASSLGHSYTF. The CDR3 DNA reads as TGTGCCAGCAGCCTGGGACATAGCTACACCTTC.